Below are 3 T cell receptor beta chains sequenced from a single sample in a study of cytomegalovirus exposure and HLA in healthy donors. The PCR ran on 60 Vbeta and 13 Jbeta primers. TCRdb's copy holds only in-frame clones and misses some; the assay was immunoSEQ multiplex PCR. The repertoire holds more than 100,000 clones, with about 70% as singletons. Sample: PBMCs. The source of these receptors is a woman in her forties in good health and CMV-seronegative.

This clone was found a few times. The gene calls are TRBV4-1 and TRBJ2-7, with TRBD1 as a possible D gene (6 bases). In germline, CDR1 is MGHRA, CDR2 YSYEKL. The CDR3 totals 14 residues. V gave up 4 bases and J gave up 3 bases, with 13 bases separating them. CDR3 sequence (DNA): TGCGCCAGCAGCCTCCTACAGGGTATCTACGAGCAGTACTTC. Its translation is CASSLLQGIYEQYF.

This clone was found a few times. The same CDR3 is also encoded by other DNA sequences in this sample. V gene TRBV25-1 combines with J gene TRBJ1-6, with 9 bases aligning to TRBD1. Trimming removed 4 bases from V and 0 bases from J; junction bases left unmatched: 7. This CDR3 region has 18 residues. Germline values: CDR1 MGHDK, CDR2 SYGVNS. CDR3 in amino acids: CASSGTGTGPSYNSPLHF. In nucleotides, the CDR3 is TGTGCCAGCAGTGGCACCGGGACAGGGCCCTCCTATAATTCACCCCTCCACTTT.

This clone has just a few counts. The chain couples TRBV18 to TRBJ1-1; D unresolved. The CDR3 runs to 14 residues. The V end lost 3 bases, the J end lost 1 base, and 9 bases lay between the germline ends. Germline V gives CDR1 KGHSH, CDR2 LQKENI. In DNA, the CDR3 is TGTGCCAGCTCACCCTCACTCTCGAACACTGAAGCTTTCTTT. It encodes CASSPSLSNTEAFF.